This T cell receptor (beta chain) is from a study of early T cells in non-severe SARS-CoV-2 infection. The overall study: Sequencing targeted bulk RNA from unsorted whole blood, leaving chains unpaired. Study-wide points: Anti-spike CD8 specificities were favored by VDJdb matching, whose results missed private and CD4 specificities.

The CDR3 totals 13 residues. Between the trimmed V and J ends, which lost 10 bases and 4 bases, there was a span of 15 bases. Germline V gene lookup returns CDR1 MDHEN and CDR2 SYDVKM. This clonotype was observed at least ten times. The target antigen is unknown. Researchers attached unique molecular identifiers to individual cDNA molecules. MiXCR was run by TCRdb on the 5' RACE reads, yielding one entry per CDR3 protein. The data contain around 62,000 distinct CDR3 sequences, approximately 13% of them singletons. Sequenced: whole blood. The rearrangement joins TRBV28 to TRBJ2-3; possibly TRBD1 or TRBD2 for D (5 bases each). This TCR was recovered from an adult who was a healthcare worker with PCR-confirmed SARS-CoV-2 infection or an uninfected control (not recorded which). As DNA, the CDR3 is TGTGCCACCACCCGACGGGGCCCAGATACGCAGTATTTT. It specifies CATTRRGPDTQYF.